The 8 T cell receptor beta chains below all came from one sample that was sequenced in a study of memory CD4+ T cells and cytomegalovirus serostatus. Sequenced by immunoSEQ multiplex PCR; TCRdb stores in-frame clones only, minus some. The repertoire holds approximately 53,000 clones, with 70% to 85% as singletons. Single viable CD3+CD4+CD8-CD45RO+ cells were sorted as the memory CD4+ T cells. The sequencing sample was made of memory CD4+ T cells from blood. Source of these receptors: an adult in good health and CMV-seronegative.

The DNA of the CDR3 is TGTGCCAGCAGCTTAGCGAGAGCGGGGCTCAATGAGCAGTTCTTC. This gives the protein CASSLARAGLNEQFF. The rearrangement links TRBV7-2 to TRBJ2-1, with TRBD2 matching 7 bases. The CDR3 runs to 15 residues. Germline loops: CDR1 SGHTA, CDR2 FQGNSA. After removal of 0 bases from V and 6 bases from J, the junction contained 5 bases not matched to a gene. The full variable domain, rest sourced from reference TRBV7-2 and TRBJ2-1, is GAGVSQSPSNKVTEKGKDVELRCDPISGHTALYWYRQSLGQGLEFLIYFQGNSAPDKSGLPSDRFSAERTGGSVSTLTIQRTQQEDSAVYLCASSLARAGLNEQFFGPGTRLTVL.

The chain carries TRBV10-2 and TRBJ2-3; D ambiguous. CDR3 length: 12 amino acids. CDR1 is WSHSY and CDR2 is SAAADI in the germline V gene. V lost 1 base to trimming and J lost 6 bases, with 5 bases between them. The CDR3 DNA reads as TGCGCCAGCAGTGAGTGGGCGGATACGCAGTATTTT. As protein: CASSEWADTQYF.

In DNA form, the CDR3 reads TGTGCCAGCAGTACTCTCCTGACAGGGGGGGAGACCCAGTACTTC. This sequence encodes CASSTLLTGGETQYF. The genes are TRBV5-4 and TRBJ2-5, with 9 bases identical to TRBD1. With 5 bases clipped from V and 5 bases from J, the junction kept 10 bases outside the gene matches. This CDR3 is built from 15 residues. Germline loops: CDR1 SGHNT, CDR2 YYREEE (reference sequence).

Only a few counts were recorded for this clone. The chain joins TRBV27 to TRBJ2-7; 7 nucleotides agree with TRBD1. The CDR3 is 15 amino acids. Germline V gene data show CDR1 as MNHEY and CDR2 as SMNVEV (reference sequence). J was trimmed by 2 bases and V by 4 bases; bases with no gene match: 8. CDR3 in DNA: TGTGCCAGCAGTTCCAGAAAGGGGGCTACCTACGAGCAGTACTTC. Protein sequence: CASSSRKGATYEQYF.

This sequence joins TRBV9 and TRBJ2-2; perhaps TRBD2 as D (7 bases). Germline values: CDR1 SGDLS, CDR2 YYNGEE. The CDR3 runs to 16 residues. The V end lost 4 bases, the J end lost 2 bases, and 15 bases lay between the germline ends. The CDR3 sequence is CASSPRGGSNTGELFF. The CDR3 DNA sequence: TGTGCCAGCAGCCCAAGGGGGGGGAGCAACACCGGGGAGCTGTTTTTT. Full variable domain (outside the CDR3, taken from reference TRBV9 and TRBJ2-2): DSGVTQTPKHLITATGQRVTLRCSPRSGDLSVYWYQQSLDQGLQFLIQYYNGEERAKGNILERFSAQQFPDLHSELNLSSLELGDSALYFCASSPRGGSNTGELFFGEGSRLTVL.

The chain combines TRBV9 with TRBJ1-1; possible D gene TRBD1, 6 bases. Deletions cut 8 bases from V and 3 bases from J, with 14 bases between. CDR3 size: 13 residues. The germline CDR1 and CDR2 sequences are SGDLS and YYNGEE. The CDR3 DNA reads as TGTGCCAGTGGATACAGGGAGTACACTGAAGCTTTCTTT. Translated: CASGYREYTEAFF.

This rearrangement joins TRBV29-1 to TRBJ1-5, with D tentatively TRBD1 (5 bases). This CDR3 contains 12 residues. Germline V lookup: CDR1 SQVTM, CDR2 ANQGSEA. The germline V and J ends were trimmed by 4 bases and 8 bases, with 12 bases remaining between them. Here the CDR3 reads CSVGQGGEPQHF. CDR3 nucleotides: TGCAGCGTTGGCCAGGGAGGGGAGCCCCAGCATTTT.

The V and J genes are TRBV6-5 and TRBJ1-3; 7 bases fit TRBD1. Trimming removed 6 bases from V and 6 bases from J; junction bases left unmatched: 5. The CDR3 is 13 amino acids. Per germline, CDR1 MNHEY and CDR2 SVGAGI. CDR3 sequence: CASRTQGLNTIYF. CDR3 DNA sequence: TGTGCCAGCAGGACACAGGGGTTAAACACCATATATTTT.